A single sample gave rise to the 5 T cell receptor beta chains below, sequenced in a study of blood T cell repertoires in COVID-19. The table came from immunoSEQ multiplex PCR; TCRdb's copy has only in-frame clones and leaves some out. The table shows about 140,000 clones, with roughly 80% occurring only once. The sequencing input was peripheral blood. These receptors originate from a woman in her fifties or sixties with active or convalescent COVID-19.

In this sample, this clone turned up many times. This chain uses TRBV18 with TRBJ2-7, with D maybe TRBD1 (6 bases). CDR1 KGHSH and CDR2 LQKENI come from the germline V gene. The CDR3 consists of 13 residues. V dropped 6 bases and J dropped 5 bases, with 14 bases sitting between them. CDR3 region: CASSPTGNHEQYF. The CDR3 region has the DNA TGTGCCAGCTCTCCGACAGGAAATCACGAGCAGTACTTC.

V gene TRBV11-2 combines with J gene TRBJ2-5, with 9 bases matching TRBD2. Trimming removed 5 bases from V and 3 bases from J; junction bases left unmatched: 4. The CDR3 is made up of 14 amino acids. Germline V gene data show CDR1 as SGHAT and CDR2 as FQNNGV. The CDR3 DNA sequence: TGTGCCAGCAGCCTAGTAGCGGGAGAAGAGACCCAGTACTTC. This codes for CASSLVAGEETQYF.

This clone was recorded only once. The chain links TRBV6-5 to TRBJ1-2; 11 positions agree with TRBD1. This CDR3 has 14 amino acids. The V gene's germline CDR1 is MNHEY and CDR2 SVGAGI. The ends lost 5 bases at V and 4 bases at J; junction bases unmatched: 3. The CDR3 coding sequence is TGTGCCAGCAGTCAGGGACAGGGGGTCTATGGCTACACCTTC. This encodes CASSQGQGVYGYTF.

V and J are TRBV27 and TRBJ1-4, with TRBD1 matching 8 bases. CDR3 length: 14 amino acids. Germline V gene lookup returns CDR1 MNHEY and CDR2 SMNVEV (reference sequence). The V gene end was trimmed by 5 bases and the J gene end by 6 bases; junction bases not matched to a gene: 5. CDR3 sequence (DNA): TGTGCCAGCAGTGGCGGACAGGGCCATGAAAAACTGTTTTTT. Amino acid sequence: CASSGGQGHEKLFF. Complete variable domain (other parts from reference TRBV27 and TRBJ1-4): EAQVTQNPRYLITVTGKKLTVTCSQNMNHEYMSWYRQDPGLGLRQIYYSMNVEVTDKGDVPEGYKVSRKEKRNFPLILESPSPNQTSLYFCASSGGQGHEKLFFGSGTQLSVL.

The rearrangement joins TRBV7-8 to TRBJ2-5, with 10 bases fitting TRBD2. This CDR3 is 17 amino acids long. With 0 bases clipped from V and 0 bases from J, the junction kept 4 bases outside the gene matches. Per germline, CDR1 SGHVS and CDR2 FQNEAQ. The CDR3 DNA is TGTGCCAGCAGCTTAGCCAAAGCGGGAGGGAACCAAGAGACCCAGTACTTC. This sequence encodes CASSLAKAGGNQETQYF.